The clone carrying this T cell receptor (beta chain) showed up many times. J gave up 3 bases and V 0 bases, and 8 bases lay outside the gene matches. This CDR3 contains 16 residues. From germline, CDR1 is SGHNT and CDR2 YYREEE (reference sequence). Arm-PCR of CDR3 regions and iRepertoire HTBI primers were the basis on which TCR beta libraries were built. TCRdb re-derived calls from the multiplex PCR reads in MiXCR, one entry per CDR3 protein. The sample includes a few hundred thousand distinct CDR3 sequences, 14% of them seen just once. The entry originates in a study of regulatory T cells in long-lasting Graves disease. Time point here: newly diagnosed GD, antithyroid drugs for less than 3 months. The authors made the TCR library using RNA they extracted from PBMCs. The sample also formed part of further work on T cells in Graves' hyperthyroidism and ophthalmopathy.

This sequence joins TRBV5-4 and TRBJ2-7; 8 bases are shared with TRBD2. The receptor was derived from a woman in her forties or fifties with Graves disease. The sequenced sample was peripheral blood mononuclear cells (PBMCs), obtained at new diagnosis, from a patient treated with antithyroid drugs. The CDR3 nucleotides read TGTGCCAGCAGCTTGGGAGGGCTAGCGGGTCTCTACGAGCAGTACTTC. It is translated as CASSLGGLAGLYEQYF.